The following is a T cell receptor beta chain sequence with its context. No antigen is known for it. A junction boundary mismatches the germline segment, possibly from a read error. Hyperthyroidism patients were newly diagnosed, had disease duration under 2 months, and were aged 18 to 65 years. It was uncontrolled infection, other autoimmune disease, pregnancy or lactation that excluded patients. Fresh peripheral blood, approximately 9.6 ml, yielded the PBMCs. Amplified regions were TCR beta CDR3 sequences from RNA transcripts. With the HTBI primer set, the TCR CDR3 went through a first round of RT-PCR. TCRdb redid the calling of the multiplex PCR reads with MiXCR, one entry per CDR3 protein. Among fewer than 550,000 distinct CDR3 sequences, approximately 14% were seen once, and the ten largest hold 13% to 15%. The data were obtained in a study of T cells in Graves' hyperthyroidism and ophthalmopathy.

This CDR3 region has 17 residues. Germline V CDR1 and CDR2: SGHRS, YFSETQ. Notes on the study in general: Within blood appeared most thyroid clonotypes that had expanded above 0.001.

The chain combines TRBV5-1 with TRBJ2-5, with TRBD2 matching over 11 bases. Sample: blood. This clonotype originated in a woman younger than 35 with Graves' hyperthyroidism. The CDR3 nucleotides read TGCGCCAGCAGCTCCCGACTAGCGGGATTTCGGCAAGAGGCCCAGTACTTC. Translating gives CASSSRLAGFRQEAQYF.